This TCR beta chain is drawn from a study of T-cell memory formation after mild COVID-19. TCRdb reprocessed the 5' RACE reads with MiXCR, giving one entry per CDR3 protein. Of about 440,000 distinct CDR3 sequences in the sample, roughly 20% were seen once. The CDR3 loop spans 15 amino acids. Trimming took 5 bases from V and 1 from J, leaving 11 bases between them. Germline V CDR1 and CDR2: SGHVS, FNYEAQ. This chain connects TRBV7-6 to TRBJ1-4, with a tentative D call TRBD1 (6 bases). The sequencing input was PBMCs or a T cell subset sorted from them (not recorded which). The receptor was derived from an adult woman who had mild COVID-19 (a few samples of this study predate the infection). Cell type and time point are not known. The CDR3 region is CASSKGTQTNEKLFF. The CDR3 DNA sequence: TGTGCCAGCAGCAAGGGGACACAAACTAATGAAAAACTGTTTTTT.